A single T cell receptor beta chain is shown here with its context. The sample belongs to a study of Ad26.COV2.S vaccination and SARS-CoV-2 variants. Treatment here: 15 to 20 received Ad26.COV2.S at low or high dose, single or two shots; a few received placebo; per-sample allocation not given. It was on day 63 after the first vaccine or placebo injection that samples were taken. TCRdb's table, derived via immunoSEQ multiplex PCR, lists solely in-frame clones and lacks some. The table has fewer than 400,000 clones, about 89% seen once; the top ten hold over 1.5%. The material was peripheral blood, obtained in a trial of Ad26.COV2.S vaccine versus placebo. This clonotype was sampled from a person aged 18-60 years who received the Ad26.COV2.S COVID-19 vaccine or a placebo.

This CDR3 reads CASSLRQGANEQYF. The CDR3 DNA follows: TGTGCCAGCAGCTTAAGGCAGGGTGCGAACGAGCAGTACTTC. This chain links TRBV11-3 with TRBJ2-7, with D possibly being TRBD1 (5 bases). CDR3 length: 14 residues. CDR1 is SGHNT, CDR2 YENEEA, per germline. V dropped 2 bases and J dropped 5 bases, with 13 bases sitting between them.